This T cell receptor (beta chain) was documented in a study of STAT3 mutations in large granular lymphocyte leukemia. Study-wide results and caveats: Sampling intervals varied between patients and samples. At least one immunodominant TCR beta clonotype appeared in every T-cell large granular lymphocyte leukemia patient.

Comments on this clone: Its antigen is undetermined.

The V and J ends lost 2 bases and 5 bases, in that order; junction bases with no gene match: 7. The CDR3 runs 15 residues. Germline V gene data show CDR1 as SGHNT and CDR2 as YYREEE (reference sequence). Each sample's TCRbeta library yielded on average around 42,000 productive templates. Measured with immunoSEQ multiplex PCR; TCRdb has only the in-frame clones, and not every one. This table holds approximately 15,000 clones, 90% found once. The sequencing sample was made of peripheral blood mononuclear cells. This TCR derives from a man in his forties with T-cell large granular lymphocyte leukemia. Some clones in this sample may be carry-over from other donors' samples. The chain joins TRBV5-4 to TRBJ2-5, with 9 bases that match TRBD2. Here the CDR3 reads CASSFGGGAGETQYF. CDR3 bases: TGTGCCAGCAGCTTCGGCGGGGGGGCCGGGGAGACCCAGTACTTC.